This paragraph covers one T cell receptor beta chain sequence. The data stem from a study of OX40 agonist ivuxolimab in advanced cancers. Germline CDR1 reads LGHNA; CDR2 reads YSLEER. Trimming pared 3 bases from V and 4 bases from J, leaving 13 bases between. This CDR3 has 14 residues. Profiled with immunoSEQ multiplex PCR; TCRdb holds only in-frame clones, not every one. Of some 64,000 clones in the sample, around 90% were seen once. The source is an adult with an advanced solid tumor such as melanoma, head and neck, liver or kidney cancer. The starting material was CD4+ or CD8+ T cells sorted from blood, obtained in a trial of the OX40 agonist ivuxolimab. The rearrangement uses TRBV4-3 and TRBJ2-7; a weak D match, TRBD2 (6 bases). CDR3 nucleotides: TGCGCCAGCAGCCAGTCTAGCGTCGGGTACGAGCAGTACTTC. Its translation: CASSQSSVGYEQYF.